Listed here is a single T cell receptor (beta chain). The data were obtained in a study of technical replicates of blood from several donors. Produced via immunoSEQ multiplex PCR; TCRdb's table is partial and in-frame only. The profile shows about 75,000 clones, around 97% of them singletons. The CDR3 has 19 amino acids. With V trimmed by 2 bases and J by 8 bases, 18 bases remained unmatched. Germline loops: CDR1 SEHNR, CDR2 FQNEAQ (reference sequence). The source of this sequence is a human donor in good health. Sample: T cells isolated from PBMCs. The genes are TRBV7-9 and TRBJ2-1; 10 bases agree with TRBD2. The CDR3 loop is CASSLSPSGSTVISDEQFF. DNA of the CDR3: TGTGCCAGCAGCTTATCCCCTAGCGGGAGTACTGTTATCTCCGATGAGCAGTTCTTC.